There are many counts of the clone carrying this T cell receptor (beta chain). Each CDR3 protein gets one entry after TCRdb re-called the 5' RACE reads with MiXCR. The sample shows about 22,000 distinct CDR3 sequences, less than 4.5% of them seen only once. These data are taken from a study of early T cells in non-severe SARS-CoV-2 infection. Trimming took 5 bases from V and 8 from J, leaving 15 bases between them. Germline CDR1 and CDR2: LGHDT and YNNKEL (reference sequence). The CDR3 is 14 amino acids. This sequence originates from an adult who was a healthcare worker with PCR-confirmed SARS-CoV-2 infection or an uninfected control (not recorded which). Input material: whole blood. The chain couples TRBV3-1 to TRBJ1-4; D is unresolved. Written as DNA, the CDR3 is TGTGCCAGCAGCACCATGACCTCGGGGGAAAAACTGTTTTTT. Its translation is CASSTMTSGEKLFF.